This paragraph covers one TCR beta chain sequence. The entry originates in a study of patients and donors after allogeneic stem cell transplantation. TCRdb recomputed calls from the RT-PCR reads with MiXCR, one row per CDR3 protein. Of 920,000 or so distinct CDR3 sequences in the sample, approximately 19% are singletons; the top ten hold 5.5% to 6.5%. Germline V gives CDR1 SGHTA, CDR2 FQGTGA. Trimming removed 5 bases from V and 5 bases from J, with 10 bases in between. The CDR3 runs to 13 residues. This receptor was identified in a human donor who was either an allogeneic HSCT recipient or a stem cell or donor lymphocyte infusion donor (not recorded which). It is not recorded whose cells these are; they may come from a transplant donor. Sequenced input: blood, either unsorted or a sorted T cell fraction (not recorded which). The chain couples TRBV7-3 to TRBJ2-1, with D perhaps matching TRBD2 (6 bases). The DNA of the CDR3 is TGTGCCAGCAGCACCGGGACTGACAATGAGCAGTTCTTC. This gives the protein CASSTGTDNEQFF. Variable domain in full (rest from reference TRBV7-3 and TRBJ2-1): GAGVSQTPSNKVTEKGKYVELRCDPISGHTALYWYRQSLGQGPEFLIYFQGTGAADDSGLPNDRFFAVRPEGSVSTLKIQRTERGDSAVYLCASSTGTDNEQFFGPGTRLTVL.